Listed below are T cell receptor beta chains from one sample, sequenced in a study of blood T cell repertoires in COVID-19. The protocol was immunoSEQ multiplex PCR, while the TCRdb copy is restricted to in-frame clones and leaves out a portion. The table has about 74,000 clones, 80% to 90% seen once. The specimen sequenced was peripheral blood. These receptors all stem from a man in his sixties or seventies with acute or convalescent COVID-19. Each CDR3 is given with its conserved first and last residue. Fields, in order: CDR3 length, V gene, clone size, D gene, J gene, CDR3 DNA, CDR3 protein. D genes are given only for firm matches. The listing skips clone size in some rows; elsewhere it reads once, few, many or a size class.

length: 14
V: TRBV6-6
size: NA
D: NA
J: TRBJ1-5
DNA: TGTGCCAGCAGTTACGGCCAGGGGAGTCAGCCCCAGCATTTT
CDR3: CASSYGQGSQPQHF

length: 12
V: TRBV5-1
size: NA
D: TRBD1
J: TRBJ2-1
DNA: TGCGCCAGCAGCCCCGACAGGGCCGCTTGGTTCTTC
CDR3: CASSPDRAAWFF

length: 12
V: TRBV24-1
size: NA
D: TRBD2
J: TRBJ2-2
DNA: TGTGCCACCGCGCGGGAGCCCGGGGAGCTGTTTTTT
CDR3: CATAREPGELFF

length: 17
V: TRBV3-1/TRBV3-2
size: few
D: NA
J: TRBJ1-1
DNA: TGTGCCAGCAGCCATCTCGGCATCAGAGGGCTGAACACTGAAGCTTTCTTT
CDR3: CASSHLGIRGLNTEAFF

length: 13
V: TRBV2
size: NA
D: NA
J: TRBJ1-5
DNA: TGTGCCAGCAGTGGGGCGATCAATCAGCCCCAGCATTTT
CDR3: CASSGAINQPQHF

length: 16
V: TRBV7-8
size: NA
D: NA
J: TRBJ2-1
DNA: TGTGCCAGCAGCTTAGACCCCTACAGCTCCTACAATGAGCAGTTCTTC
CDR3: CASSLDPYSSYNEQFF

length: 15
V: TRBV5-4
size: NA
D: TRBD1
J: TRBJ2-2
DNA: TGTGCCAGCAGCTTCCACAGGGGGAACACCGGGGAGCTGTTTTTT
CDR3: CASSFHRGNTGELFF

length: 15
V: TRBV5-4
size: NA
D: NA
J: TRBJ1-5
DNA: TGTGCCACCCACCCCGGCGGGACTAGCAATCAGCCCCAGCATTTT
CDR3: CATHPGGTSNQPQHF

length: 13
V: TRBV27
size: NA
D: NA
J: TRBJ2-7
DNA: TGTGCCAGCAGTTCGGACTTCCCCTACGAGCAGTACTTC
CDR3: CASSSDFPYEQYF

length: 16
V: TRBV14
size: NA
D: NA
J: TRBJ2-6
DNA: TGTGCCAGCAGTCGGGACACTTACTCTGGGGCCAACGTCCTGACTTTC
CDR3: CASSRDTYSGANVLTF

length: 14
V: TRBV11-3
size: NA
D: NA
J: TRBJ2-3
DNA: TGTGCCAGCTCACAGGGGACTAGCACAGATACGCAGTATTTT
CDR3: CASSQGTSTDTQYF

length: 16
V: TRBV28
size: NA
D: TRBD2
J: TRBJ2-3
DNA: TGTGCCAGCAGCCCTTTGGGGGGAGGGGGCACAGATACGCAGTATTTT
CDR3: CASSPLGGGGTDTQYF

length: 16
V: TRBV7-6
size: NA
D: TRBD1
J: TRBJ2-7
DNA: TGTGCCAGCAGCGCGTCATCACAGGGGAGATCCTACGAGCAGTACTTC
CDR3: CASSASSQGRSYEQYF

length: 13
V: TRBV5-1
size: NA
D: NA
J: TRBJ2-7
DNA: TGCGCCAGCAGCCTTGGAGCTGTACGCGAGCAGTACTTC
CDR3: CASSLGAVREQYF

length: 13
V: TRBV10-3
size: NA
D: NA
J: TRBJ1-1
DNA: TGTGCCATCAGTGAGGCCAGGAACACTGAAGCTTTCTTT
CDR3: CAISEARNTEAFF

length: 19
V: TRBV9
size: NA
D: TRBD1
J: TRBJ2-6
DNA: TGTGCCAGCAGCGTATGGGGACAGGGGGGGCCCTCTGGGGCCAACGTCCTGACTTTC
CDR3: CASSVWGQGGPSGANVLTF

length: 13
V: TRBV4-1
size: NA
D: NA
J: TRBJ1-3
DNA: TGCGCCAGCAGAGGGGCCGTCGGAACCACCATATATTTT
CDR3: CASRGAVGTTIYF

length: 15
V: TRBV30
size: NA
D: NA
J: TRBJ2-3
DNA: TGTGCCTGGAGTGACCCTAGCCAGAGCACAGATACGCAGTATTTT
CDR3: CAWSDPSQSTDTQYF

length: 15
V: TRBV2
size: few
D: TRBD2
J: TRBJ2-1
DNA: TGTGCCAGCAGAGTCCTAGCGGGGGGGCTGAATGAGCAGTTCTTC
CDR3: CASRVLAGGLNEQFF

length: 13
V: TRBV6-4
size: NA
D: NA
J: TRBJ1-1
DNA: TGTGCCAGCAGTGTGTTAATGAACACTGAAGCTTTCTTT
CDR3: CASSVLMNTEAFF

length: 15
V: TRBV11-3
size: NA
D: NA
J: TRBJ2-2
DNA: TGTGCCAGCAGCGTAAAGTCACTACCGCCCGGGGAGCTGTTTTTT
CDR3: CASSVKSLPPGELFF

length: 14
V: TRBV6-1
size: NA
D: NA
J: TRBJ1-2
DNA: TGTGCCAGCAGTGAAGCTTACAGGGCAGCTGGCTACACCTTC
CDR3: CASSEAYRAAGYTF

length: 17
V: TRBV28
size: NA
D: NA
J: TRBJ1-6
DNA: TGTGCCAGCAGTTTATCGCCCTATAGCTCCTATAATTCACCCCTCCACTTT
CDR3: CASSLSPYSSYNSPLHF

length: 13
V: TRBV5-1
size: NA
D: NA
J: TRBJ1-1
DNA: TGCGCCAGCAGCTTGGCAGAGAACACTGAAGCTTTCTTT
CDR3: CASSLAENTEAFF

length: 19
V: TRBV11-2
size: NA
D: NA
J: TRBJ2-2
DNA: TGTGCCAGCAGCCTCCTCCCCCTGTTGGCAGGGCGATTCACCGGGGAGCTGTTTTTT
CDR3: CASSLLPLLAGRFTGELFF

length: 16
V: TRBV7-8
size: NA
D: TRBD2
J: TRBJ2-3
DNA: TGTGCCAGCAGCTTACGGACTAGCGGGGGCACAGATACGCAGTATTTT
CDR3: CASSLRTSGGTDTQYF

length: 17
V: TRBV12-5
size: few
D: NA
J: TRBJ1-2
DNA: TGTGCTAGTGCCCCCTTGGGCCCCACTTCACCTAACTATGGCTACACCTTC
CDR3: CASAPLGPTSPNYGYTF